These T cell receptor beta chains were read from a single sample in a study of T cell repertoires and Cas9 in healthy adults. The repertoire was sequenced with immunoSEQ multiplex PCR; TCRdb's copy has only in-frame clones and lacks some. The sample gives more than 450 clones, 84% of which show up once; roughly 19% is in the top ten. The source material was SpCas9-reactive CD4+ effector T cells (CD137+, CD154-, CD25-, CD127+) from PBMCs; culture status not recorded. All receptors come from a human donor in good health. Both conserved end residues are part of each CDR3. D genes are given only for firm matches.

V gene: TRBV7-7; D gene: .; CDR3 protein: CASSLNTRSPLHF
V gene: TRBV27; D gene: .; CDR3 protein: CASSSTGHRLNEKLFF
V gene: TRBV11-2; D gene: .; CDR3 protein: CASSFRGVNTEAFF
V gene: TRBV23-1; D gene: .; CDR3 protein: CASSHPPLVRGKNTGELFF
V gene: TRBV11-1; D gene: .; CDR3 protein: CASSLMQNTEAFF
V gene: TRBV6-8; D gene: .; CDR3 protein: CASSGHGDQPQHF
V gene: TRBV11-1; D gene: TRBD2; CDR3 protein: CASSLGATSGGEETQYF
V gene: TRBV15; D gene: TRBD1; CDR3 protein: CATSLNRLLLNTGTGEGNEQFF
V gene: TRBV27; D gene: .; CDR3 protein: CASSWGSSTDTQYF
V gene: TRBV11-1; D gene: .; CDR3 protein: CASSLWVETQYF
V gene: TRBV19; D gene: .; CDR3 protein: CASRDNSGNTIYF
V gene: TRBV7-2; D gene: .; CDR3 protein: CASSPRGGLYEQYF
V gene: TRBV7-8; D gene: .; CDR3 protein: CASSLAGGGIKDTEAFF
V gene: TRBV7-7; D gene: .; CDR3 protein: CASSPRLQDGTQYF
V gene: TRBV28; D gene: .; CDR3 protein: CASRCLGAGGDTEAFF
V gene: TRBV6-1; D gene: .; CDR3 protein: CASSEAQGGTDTQYF
V gene: TRBV19; D gene: .; CDR3 protein: CASSIPKARGLESNQPQHF
V gene: TRBV5-2; D gene: .; CDR3 protein: CASNIKGGVRKTYGYTF
V gene: TRBV9; D gene: .; CDR3 protein: CASSSGAFSGANVLTF
V gene: TRBV11-2; D gene: .; CDR3 protein: CASSLVGGYQETQYF
V gene: TRBV4-2; D gene: .; CDR3 protein: CASSQEVSRRAGELFF
V gene: TRBV5-6; D gene: TRBD1; CDR3 protein: CASTSRAGGGYTF
V gene: TRBV7-9; D gene: TRBD1; CDR3 protein: CASSLGARTGSFNQPQHF
V gene: TRBV2; D gene: .; CDR3 protein: CASSPTTTSTDTQYF
V gene: TRBV28; D gene: .; CDR3 protein: CASRFLGAGGDTEAFF
V gene: TRBV30; D gene: .; CDR3 protein: CAWKRGARSGANVLTF
V gene: TRBV4-1; D gene: .; CDR3 protein: CASSQERRGSITNYGYTF
V gene: TRBV7-2; D gene: .; CDR3 protein: CASSHIQGEQYF
V gene: TRBV15; D gene: .; CDR3 protein: CATSRSLRDTQFSYEQYF
V gene: TRBV25-1; D gene: TRBD1; CDR3 protein: CASSEDRDYGYTF
V gene: TRBV21-1; D gene: .; CDR3 protein: CASRRALATTARNTIYF
V gene: TRBV5-1; D gene: .; CDR3 protein: CASSPGTDTQYF
V gene: TRBV5-1; D gene: TRBD1; CDR3 protein: CASSRGTGGFNYGYTF
V gene: TRBV5-8; D gene: .; CDR3 protein: CASTPRARGREAFF
V gene: TRBV6-1; D gene: .; CDR3 protein: CASSGHGDQPQHF
V gene: TRBV5-1; D gene: TRBD2; CDR3 protein: CASSPLLAGGKETQYF
V gene: TRBV2; D gene: .; CDR3 protein: CASSEVRGSGYTF
V gene: TRBV20-1; D gene: .; CDR3 protein: CRGSGRGEAFF